The 27 T cell receptor beta chains below all came from one sample that was sequenced in a study of T cell repertoires in cytomegalovirus infection. TCRdb redid the calling of the reads with MiXCR, one entry per CDR3 protein. The sample has about 27,000 distinct CDR3 sequences, under 20% seen once. Their target antigens are unknown. The material was CD8+ T cells from cultured PBMCs, obtained from culture after CMV antigen stimulation. Receptor source: a human donor in good health (CMV status not recorded). Some clones in this sample may be carry-over from other donors' samples.

This clonotype has at least ten counts. The chain links TRBV6-2 or TRBV6-3 to TRBJ2-1; D not resolved. Trimming stripped 9 bases from V and 4 bases from J, with 10 bases between. The CDR3 is 12 residues long. CDR1 is MNHEY, CDR2 SVGEGT, per germline. CDR3 nucleotides: TGTGCCAGGTCAACAGCATACAATGAGCAGTTCTTC. Translation: CARSTAYNEQFF.

This sequence joins TRBV7-6 and TRBJ2-3; TRBD1 aligns across 7 bases. The ends lost 4 bases at V and 6 bases at J; junction bases unmatched: 7. Looked up from germline, CDR1 is SGHVS and CDR2 is FNYEAQ. This CDR3 has 14 amino acids. DNA for the CDR3: TGTGCCAGCAGCTCGAGAGACAGGGTTGATACGCAGTATTTT. Its protein is CASSSRDRVDTQYF.

The V gene is TRBV27, the J gene TRBJ2-2, with 9 bases matching TRBD2. The CDR3 runs to 16 residues. Germline CDR1 MNHEY, CDR2 SMNVEV (reference sequence). V was clipped by 5 bases and J by 4 bases; unmatched bases: 8. CDR3 amino acids: CASSPLAGVITGELFF. As DNA, the CDR3 is TGTGCCAGCAGTCCGTTAGCGGGAGTAATCACCGGGGAGCTGTTTTTT.

The chain is built from TRBV7-2 and TRBJ2-7; D gene ambiguous. CDR3 length: 17 amino acids. V lost 1 base, J lost 4 bases, and 20 bases lay in between. CDR1 and CDR2 from the germline V gene are SGHTA and FQGNSA. The CDR3 DNA reads TGTGCCAGCAGCTTAGAGTCCGGCGCCTATATCCAGTACGAGCAGTACTTC. It is translated as CASSLESGAYIQYEQYF.

The chain links TRBV6-5 to TRBJ2-2; perhaps TRBD2 as D (6 bases). CDR3 length equals 15 residues. V lost 5 bases to trimming and J lost 6 bases, with 16 bases between them. From germline, CDR1 is MNHEY and CDR2 SVGAGI. CDR3 region: CASSLQRAKAGELFF. In DNA form, the CDR3 reads TGTGCCAGCAGTCTTCAGCGGGCAAAGGCCGGGGAGCTGTTTTTT.

The chain links TRBV7-3 to TRBJ2-3; 8 positions agree with TRBD1. This CDR3 region has 15 residues. V gave up 5 bases and J gave up 3 bases; unmatched junction bases: 7. CDR1 is SGHTA, CDR2 FQGTGA, per germline. CDR3 amino acids: CASSQTGGRTDTQYF. CDR3 sequence (DNA): TGTGCCAGCAGCCAAACAGGGGGAAGGACAGATACGCAGTATTTT.

This clonotype was observed a few times. The chain employs TRBV6-6 and TRBJ2-1, with 10 bases aligning to TRBD2. The V gene's germline CDR1 is MNHNY and CDR2 SVGAGI (reference sequence). V lost 2 bases to trimming and J lost 7 bases; unmatched junction nucleotides: 11. The CDR3 has 17 residues. Here the CDR3 reads CASSYPHPSGSRNEQFF. The CDR3 DNA reads TGTGCCAGCAGTTACCCTCATCCTAGCGGGAGTCGGAATGAGCAGTTCTTC.

The chain has TRBV7-9 and TRBJ2-3; 10 nucleotides match TRBD2. Per the germline V gene, CDR1 is SEHNR and CDR2 is FQNEAQ (reference sequence). V was clipped by 2 bases and J by 5 bases; unmatched bases: 13. The CDR3 has 18 amino acids. CDR3 loop: CASSLTSIAGGTEDTQYF. The CDR3 DNA is TGTGCCAGCAGCTTAACTTCGATAGCGGGGGGAACTGAAGATACGCAGTATTTT.

This clonotype was observed many times. The rearrangement joins TRBV7-9 to TRBJ2-7; D is undetermined. The V end was cut by 4 bases, the J end by 4 bases, with 5 bases between. This CDR3 contains 11 residues. CDR1 SEHNR and CDR2 FQNEAQ come from the germline V gene (reference sequence). The CDR3 loop is CASSSNYEQYF. CDR3 nucleotides: TGTGCCAGCAGCTCCAATTACGAGCAGTACTTC.

This clonotype appeared a few times. V usage is TRBV7-2 and J usage is TRBJ1-4, with 9 bases aligning to TRBD1. CDR1 SGHTA and CDR2 FQGNSA come from the germline V gene. The CDR3 loop spans 15 amino acids. V gave up 5 bases and J gave up 7 bases; unmatched junction bases: 8. The CDR3 sequence is CASSPWTGEVEKLFF. DNA for the CDR3: TGTGCCAGCAGCCCGTGGACAGGGGAGGTTGAAAAACTGTTTTTT.

The CDR3 here is CASRQNGRVTDTQYF. CDR3 in DNA: TGTGCCAGCAGACAGAACGGGAGGGTGACAGATACGCAGTATTTT. V is TRBV7-9 and J is TRBJ2-3; 8 bases align to TRBD2. CDR1 is SEHNR, CDR2 FQNEAQ, per germline (reference sequence). Unmatched junction bases numbered 8, after V lost 6 bases and J lost 3 bases. The CDR3 extends over 15 amino acids.

The V gene is TRBV19, the J gene TRBJ1-1; possibly TRBD1 for D (5 bases). This CDR3 contains 14 residues. Germline V lookup: CDR1 LNHDA, CDR2 SQIVND (reference sequence). V was trimmed by 4 bases and J by 5 bases, leaving 14 bases between them. CDR3 sequence (DNA): TGTGCCAGTAGTAGGGAGGGGCGGATTACTGAAGCTTTCTTT. Protein: CASSREGRITEAFF.

This clonotype was recorded a few times. V is TRBV11-1 and J is TRBJ1-1; D is ambiguous. Trimming took 3 bases from V and 1 from J, leaving 9 bases between them. The CDR3 covers 14 residues. CDR1 SGHAT and CDR2 FQDESV come from the germline V gene (reference sequence). The CDR3 DNA sequence: TGTGCCAGCAGCTTTGGATGGGGGAACACTGAAGCTTTCTTT. This codes for CASSFGWGNTEAFF.

In DNA, the CDR3 is TGTGCCAGCAAGGCAGTCTTCTCTGGGGCCAACGTCCTGACTTTC. Residues: CASKAVFSGANVLTF. The genes are TRBV6-1 and TRBJ2-6; no clear D. CDR1 is MNHNS and CDR2 is SASEGT in the germline V gene. V gave up 7 bases and J gave up 0 bases, with 10 bases separating them. The CDR3 consists of 15 residues.

The chain combines TRBV12-3 or TRBV12-4 with TRBJ2-2, with D perhaps given as TRBD1 or TRBD2 (5 bases each). Trimming pared 4 bases from V and 4 bases from J, leaving 10 bases between. The CDR3 spans 14 residues. Here the CDR3 DNA reads TGTGCCAGCAGTTATATGGGACCCACCGGGGAGCTGTTTTTT. Its translation: CASSYMGPTGELFF.

The J gene is TRBJ2-1, the V gene TRBV7-8; TRBD2 agrees at 10 bases. V shed 3 bases, J shed 6 bases, and the junction held 5 bases outside the gene matches. The CDR3 is 15 residues long. Germline values: CDR1 SGHVS, CDR2 FQNEAQ. The CDR3 loop is CASSFTSGEPNEQFF. The CDR3 DNA is TGTGCCAGCAGCTTCACTAGCGGGGAGCCCAATGAGCAGTTCTTC. Filled out from reference TRBV7-8 and TRBJ2-1, the complete variable domain reads GAGVSQSPRYKVAKRGQDVALRCDPISGHVSLFWYQQALGQGPEFLTYFQNEAQLDKSGLPSDRFFAERPEGSVSTLKIQRTQQEDSAVYLCASSFTSGEPNEQFFGPGTRLTVL.

This clonotype has only a few counts. This rearrangement joins TRBV7-2 to TRBJ2-1; no definite D call. Trimming shortened V by 5 bases and J by 7 bases, and 9 bases separated the two germline ends. The CDR3 length is 12 residues. Germline lookup yields CDR1 SGHTA and CDR2 FQGNSA. CDR3 DNA sequence: TGTGCCAGCAGCGTATCTGTTAATGAGCAGTTCTTC. This encodes CASSVSVNEQFF.

The gene calls are TRBV20-1 and TRBJ1-2; D is ambiguous. Deletions cut 7 bases from V and 10 bases from J, with 19 bases between. The CDR3 has 12 residues. Germline V lookup: CDR1 DFQATT, CDR2 SNEGSKA (reference sequence). DNA of the CDR3: TGCAGTGTACCGGGCCGGGGTGGTGACTACACCTTC. It specifies CSVPGRGGDYTF.

At least ten counts were recorded for this clonotype. The chain carries TRBV12-3 or TRBV12-4 and TRBJ2-7, with D possibly called TRBD1 or TRBD2 (5 bases each). This CDR3 region has 13 residues. Trimming shortened V by 8 bases and J by 0 bases, and 11 bases separated the two germline ends. CDR3 coding DNA: TGTGCCAGCTCTTCAGGGAGCTCCTACGAGCAGTACTTC. Translation: CASSSGSSYEQYF.

This clonotype was recorded a few times. J is TRBJ1-4 and V is TRBV2; D is ambiguous. CDR1 is SNHLY and CDR2 is FYNNEI in the germline V gene. The CDR3 covers 12 residues. V gave up 11 bases and J gave up 7 bases, with 14 bases separating them. The CDR3 sequence is CAGRLLSEKLFF. The CDR3 nucleotides read TGTGCCGGCCGCCTACTCAGTGAAAAACTGTTTTTT.

This clonotype was observed a few times. J is TRBJ1-1 and V is TRBV2; 8 bases fit TRBD1. The J segment lost 0 bases and the V segment lost 7 bases, leaving 10 bases of the junction unmatched. Germline CDR1 SNHLY, CDR2 FYNNEI. CDR3 size: 16 residues. The CDR3: CASNLLWTGMNTEAFF. CDR3 bases: TGTGCCAGCAACCTCTTATGGACAGGGATGAACACTGAAGCTTTCTTT.

This clonotype was counted only a few times. This chain links TRBV7-9 with TRBJ1-4; unclear D gene. This CDR3 region has 14 residues. Trimming stripped 5 bases from V and 0 bases from J, with 7 bases between. Germline V CDR1 and CDR2: SEHNR, FQNEAQ (reference sequence). CDR3 coding DNA: TGTGCCAGCAGCCTTCTTGCAACTAATGAAAAACTGTTTTTT. This codes for CASSLLATNEKLFF.

In this sample, this clonotype turned up a few times. The CDR3 loop is CASSTQDYEQYF. DNA of the CDR3: TGTGCCAGCAGCACACAGGACTACGAGCAGTACTTC. This sequence joins TRBV7-6 and TRBJ2-7; possibly TRBD1 for D (5 bases). V lost 5 bases, J lost 3 bases, and 8 bases lay in between. The CDR3 sequence is 12 residues long. Germline CDR1 is SGHVS and CDR2 is FNYEAQ.

The count of this clonotype is one. A read error may explain this, as a much larger clone is one base away. J is TRBJ2-1 and V is TRBV24-1; unclear D gene. CDR1 is KGHDR and CDR2 is SFDVKD in the germline V gene. This CDR3 contains 14 residues. V was shortened by 5 bases and J by 5 bases, with 12 bases between the two germline ends. CDR3 nucleotides: TGTGCCACCAGTGTGGACGGTTTAGACAATGAGCAGTTCTTC. Its translation is CATSVDGLDNEQFF.

J is TRBJ2-7 and V is TRBV7-4; 7 nucleotides align to TRBD1. V shed 5 bases, J shed 5 bases, and the junction held 9 bases outside the gene matches. Germline CDR1 SGHVT, CDR2 SQSDAQ. CDR3 length equals 14 residues. In DNA form, the CDR3 reads TGTGCCAGCAGCCCCGGACGGGACAGCAACGAGCAGTACTTC. Translation: CASSPGRDSNEQYF.

In this sample, this clonotype turned up many times. The genes are TRBV12-3 or TRBV12-4 and TRBJ2-2; D may correspond to TRBD1 or TRBD2 (5 bases each). Trimming took 7 bases from V and 0 from J, leaving 12 bases between them. The CDR3 is 15 residues long. CDR3 DNA: TGTGCCAGCACCCGCAGGGAGACGAACACCGGGGAGCTGTTTTTT. Residues: CASTRRETNTGELFF.

This clonotype occurred a few times. The V call is TRBV4-3, the J call TRBJ1-5; no firm D call. The germline gives CDR1 LGHNA, CDR2 YSLEER. The CDR3 runs 14 residues. V lost 0 bases and J 4 bases, leaving 7 bases between the germline ends. CDR3 amino acids: CASSQDMGNQPQHF. The CDR3 DNA reads as TGCGCCAGCAGCCAAGATATGGGAAATCAGCCCCAGCATTTT.